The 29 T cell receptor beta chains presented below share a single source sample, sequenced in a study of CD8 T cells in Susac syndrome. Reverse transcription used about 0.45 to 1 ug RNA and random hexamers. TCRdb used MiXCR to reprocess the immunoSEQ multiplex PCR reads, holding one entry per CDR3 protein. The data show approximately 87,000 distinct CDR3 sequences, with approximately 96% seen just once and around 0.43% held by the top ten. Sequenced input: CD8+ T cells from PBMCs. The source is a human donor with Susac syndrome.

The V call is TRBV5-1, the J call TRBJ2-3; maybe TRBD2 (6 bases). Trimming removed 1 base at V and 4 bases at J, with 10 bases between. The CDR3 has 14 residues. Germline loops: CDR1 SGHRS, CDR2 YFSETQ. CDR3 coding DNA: TGCGCCAGCAGCTTGTGGGGGGACGCAGATACGCAGTATTTT. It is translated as CASSLWGDADTQYF.

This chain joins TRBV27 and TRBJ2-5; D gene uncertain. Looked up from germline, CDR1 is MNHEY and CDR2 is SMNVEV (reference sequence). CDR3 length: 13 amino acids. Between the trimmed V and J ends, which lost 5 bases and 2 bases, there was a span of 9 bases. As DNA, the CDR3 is TGTGCCAGCAGTAGATGGGGACAAGAGACCCAGTACTTC. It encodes CASSRWGQETQYF.

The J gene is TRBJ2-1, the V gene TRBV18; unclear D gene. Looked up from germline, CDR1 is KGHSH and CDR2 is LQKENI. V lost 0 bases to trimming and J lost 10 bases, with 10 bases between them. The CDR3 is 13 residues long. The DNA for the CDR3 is TGTGCCAGCTCACCACCGTTAGCAGTCGAGCAGTTCTTC. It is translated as CASSPPLAVEQFF.

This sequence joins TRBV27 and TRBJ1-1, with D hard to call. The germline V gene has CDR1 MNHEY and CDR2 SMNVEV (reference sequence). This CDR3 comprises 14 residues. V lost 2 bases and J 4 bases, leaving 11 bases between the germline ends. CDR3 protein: CASSLAGPSTEAFF. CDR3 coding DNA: TGTGCCAGCAGTTTAGCTGGCCCGAGCACTGAAGCTTTCTTT.

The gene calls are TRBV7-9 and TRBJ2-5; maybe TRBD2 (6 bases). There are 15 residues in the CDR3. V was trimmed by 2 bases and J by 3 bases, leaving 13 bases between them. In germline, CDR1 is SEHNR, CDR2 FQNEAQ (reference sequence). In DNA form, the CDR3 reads TGTGCCAGCAGCTTATTCGGCGGGGATGAAGAGACCCAGTACTTC. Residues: CASSLFGGDEETQYF.

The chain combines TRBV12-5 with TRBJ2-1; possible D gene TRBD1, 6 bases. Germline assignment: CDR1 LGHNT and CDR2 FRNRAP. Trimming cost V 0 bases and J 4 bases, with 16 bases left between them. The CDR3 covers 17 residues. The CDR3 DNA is TGTGCTAGTGGTTTGGTCGTCGGAGGCAGGGGATACAATGAGCAGTTCTTC. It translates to CASGLVVGGRGYNEQFF.

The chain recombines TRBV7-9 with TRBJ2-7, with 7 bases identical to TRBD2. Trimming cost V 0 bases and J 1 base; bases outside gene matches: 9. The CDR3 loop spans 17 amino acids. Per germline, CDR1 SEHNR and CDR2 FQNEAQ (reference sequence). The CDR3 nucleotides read TGTGCCAGCAGCTTAGCTTGGACTAGTCGACATTCCTACGAGCAGTACTTC. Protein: CASSLAWTSRHSYEQYF.

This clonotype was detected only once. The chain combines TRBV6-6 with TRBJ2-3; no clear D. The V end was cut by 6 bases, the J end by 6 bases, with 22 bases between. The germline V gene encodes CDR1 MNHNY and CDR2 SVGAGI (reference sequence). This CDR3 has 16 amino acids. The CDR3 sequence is CASRTYGHLIWDTQYF. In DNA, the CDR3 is TGTGCCAGCAGGACCTACGGCCACCTAATCTGGGATACGCAGTATTTT.

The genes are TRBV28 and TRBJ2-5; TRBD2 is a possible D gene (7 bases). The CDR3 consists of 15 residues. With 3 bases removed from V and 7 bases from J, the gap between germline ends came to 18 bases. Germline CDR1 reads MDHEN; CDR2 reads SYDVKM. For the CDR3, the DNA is TGTGCCAGCAGTTTTCTCGACGGAGGGGGGGGGACCCAGTACTTC. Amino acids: CASSFLDGGGGTQYF. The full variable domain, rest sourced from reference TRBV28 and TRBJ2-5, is DVKVTQSSRYLVKRTGEKVFLECVQDMDHENMFWYRQDPGLGLRLIYFSYDVKMKEKGDIPEGYSVSREKKERFSLILESASTNQTSMYLCASSFLDGGGGTQYFGPGTRLLVL.

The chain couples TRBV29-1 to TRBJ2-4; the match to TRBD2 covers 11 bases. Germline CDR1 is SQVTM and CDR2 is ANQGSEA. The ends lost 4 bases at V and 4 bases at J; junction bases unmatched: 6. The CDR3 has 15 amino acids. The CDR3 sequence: CSVAGLAGVKNIQYF. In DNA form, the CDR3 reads TGCAGCGTTGCAGGACTAGCGGGTGTAAAAAACATTCAGTACTTC.

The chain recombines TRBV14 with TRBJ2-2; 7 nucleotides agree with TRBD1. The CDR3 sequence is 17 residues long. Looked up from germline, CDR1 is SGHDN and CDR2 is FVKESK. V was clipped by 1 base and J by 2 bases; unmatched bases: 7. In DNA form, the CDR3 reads TGTGCCAGCAGCCAAGTCGCCGGGACAGACAACACCGGGGAGCTGTTTTTT. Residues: CASSQVAGTDNTGELFF. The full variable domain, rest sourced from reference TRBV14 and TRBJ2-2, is EAGVTQFPSHSVIEKGQTVTLRCDPISGHDNLYWYRRVMGKEIKFLLHFVKESKQDESGMPNNRFLAERTGGTYSTLKVQPAELEDSGVYFCASSQVAGTDNTGELFFGEGSRLTVL.

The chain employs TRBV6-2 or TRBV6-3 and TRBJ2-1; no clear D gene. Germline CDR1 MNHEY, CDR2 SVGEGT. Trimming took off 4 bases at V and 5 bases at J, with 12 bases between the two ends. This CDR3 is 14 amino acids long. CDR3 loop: CASSLAARNNEQFF. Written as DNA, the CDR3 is TGTGCCAGCAGTTTGGCAGCGAGAAACAATGAGCAGTTCTTC.

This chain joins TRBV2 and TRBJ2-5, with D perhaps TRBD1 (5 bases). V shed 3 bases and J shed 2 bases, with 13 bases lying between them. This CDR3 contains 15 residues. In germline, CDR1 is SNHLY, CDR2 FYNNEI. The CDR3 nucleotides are TGTGCCAGCAGTGATGAGGCAGGGCATCAAGAGACCCAGTACTTC. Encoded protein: CASSDEAGHQETQYF.

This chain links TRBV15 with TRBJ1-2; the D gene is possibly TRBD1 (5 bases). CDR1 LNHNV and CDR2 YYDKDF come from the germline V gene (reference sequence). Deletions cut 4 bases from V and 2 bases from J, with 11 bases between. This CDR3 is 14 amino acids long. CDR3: CATSIDRPNYGYTF. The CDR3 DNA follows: TGTGCCACCAGCATCGACAGACCCAACTATGGCTACACCTTC.

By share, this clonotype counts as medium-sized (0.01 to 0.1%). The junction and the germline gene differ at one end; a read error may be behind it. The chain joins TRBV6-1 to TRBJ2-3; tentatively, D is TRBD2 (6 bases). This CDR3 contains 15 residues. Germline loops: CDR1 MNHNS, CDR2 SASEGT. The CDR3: CAISVFSGETDTQYF. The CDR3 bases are TGTGCCATCAGTGTGTTTTCGGGAGAGACAGATACGCAGTATTTT.

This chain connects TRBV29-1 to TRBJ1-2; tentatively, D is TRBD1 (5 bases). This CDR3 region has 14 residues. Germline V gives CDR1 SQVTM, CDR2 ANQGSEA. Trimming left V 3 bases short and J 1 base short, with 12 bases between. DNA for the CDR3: TGCAGCGTTGATCCGCTACAGGTTAACTATGGCTACACCTTC. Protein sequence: CSVDPLQVNYGYTF.

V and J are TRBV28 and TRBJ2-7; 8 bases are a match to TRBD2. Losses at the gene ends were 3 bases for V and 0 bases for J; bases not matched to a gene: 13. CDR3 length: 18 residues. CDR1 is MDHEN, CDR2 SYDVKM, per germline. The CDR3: CASSFPQEAGASSYEQYF. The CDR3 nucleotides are TGTGCCAGCAGTTTCCCTCAAGAAGCGGGGGCGAGCTCCTACGAGCAGTACTTC.

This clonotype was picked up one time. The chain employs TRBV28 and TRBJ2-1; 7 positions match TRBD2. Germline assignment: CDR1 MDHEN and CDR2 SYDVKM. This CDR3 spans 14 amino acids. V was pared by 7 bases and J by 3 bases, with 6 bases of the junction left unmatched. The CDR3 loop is CASTHRDYYNEQFF. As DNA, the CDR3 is TGTGCCAGCACTCACCGGGACTACTACAATGAGCAGTTCTTC.

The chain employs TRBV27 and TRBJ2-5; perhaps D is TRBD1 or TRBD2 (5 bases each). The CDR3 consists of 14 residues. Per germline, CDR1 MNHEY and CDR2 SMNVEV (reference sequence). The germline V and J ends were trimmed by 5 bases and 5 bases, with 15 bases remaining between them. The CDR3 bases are TGTGCCAGCAGTCCTCCCGGGGCCGGGGAGACCCAGTACTTC. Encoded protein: CASSPPGAGETQYF.

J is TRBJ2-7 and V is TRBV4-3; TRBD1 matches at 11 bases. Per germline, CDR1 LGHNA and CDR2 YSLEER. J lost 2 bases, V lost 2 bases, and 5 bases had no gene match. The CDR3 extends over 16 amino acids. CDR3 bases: TGCGCCAGCAGCCAAAGAGCGGGACAGGGGGCCTACGAGCAGTACTTC. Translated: CASSQRAGQGAYEQYF.

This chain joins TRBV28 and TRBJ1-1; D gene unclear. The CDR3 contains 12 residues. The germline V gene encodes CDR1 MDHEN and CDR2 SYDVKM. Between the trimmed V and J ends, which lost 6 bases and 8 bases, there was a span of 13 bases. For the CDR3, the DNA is TGTGCCAGCAGCTGGACCTCTGAGGAAGCTTTCTTT. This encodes CASSWTSEEAFF.

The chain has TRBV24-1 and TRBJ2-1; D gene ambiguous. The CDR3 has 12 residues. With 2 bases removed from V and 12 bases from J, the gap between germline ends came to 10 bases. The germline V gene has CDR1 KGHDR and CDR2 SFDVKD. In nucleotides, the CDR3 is TGTGCCACCAGTGATTCGGCCCCCCCGCAGTTCTTC. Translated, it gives CATSDSAPPQFF.

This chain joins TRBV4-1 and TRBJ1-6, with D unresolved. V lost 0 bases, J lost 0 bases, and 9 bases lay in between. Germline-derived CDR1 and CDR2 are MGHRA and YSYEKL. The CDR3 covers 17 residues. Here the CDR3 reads CASSQDPASSYNSPLHF. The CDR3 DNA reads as TGCGCCAGCAGCCAAGACCCAGCGAGCTCCTATAATTCACCCCTCCACTTT.

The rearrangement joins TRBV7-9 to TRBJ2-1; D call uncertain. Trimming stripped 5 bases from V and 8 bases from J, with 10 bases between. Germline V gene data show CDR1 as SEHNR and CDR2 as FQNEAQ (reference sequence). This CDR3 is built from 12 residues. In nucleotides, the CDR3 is TGTGCCAGCAGCCAAAGCCGGGATGAGCAGTTCTTC. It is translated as CASSQSRDEQFF.

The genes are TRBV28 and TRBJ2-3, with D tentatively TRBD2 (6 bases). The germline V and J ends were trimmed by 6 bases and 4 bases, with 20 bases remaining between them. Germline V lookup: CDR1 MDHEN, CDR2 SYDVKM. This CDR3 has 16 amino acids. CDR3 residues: CASSRPEEEGADTQYF. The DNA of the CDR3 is TGTGCCAGCAGCCGACCTGAAGAGGAGGGCGCAGATACGCAGTATTTT.

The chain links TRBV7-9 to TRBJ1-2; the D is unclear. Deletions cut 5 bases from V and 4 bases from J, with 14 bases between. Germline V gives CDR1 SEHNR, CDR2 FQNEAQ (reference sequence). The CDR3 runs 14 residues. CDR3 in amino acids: CASSLPTGIYGYTF. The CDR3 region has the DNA TGTGCCAGCAGCCTTCCGACTGGGATCTATGGCTACACCTTC. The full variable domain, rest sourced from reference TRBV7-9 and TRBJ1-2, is DTGVSQNPRHKITKRGQNVTFRCDPISEHNRLYWYRQTLGQGPEFLTYFQNEAQLEKSRLLSDRFSAERPKGSFSTLEIQRTEQGDSAMYLCASSLPTGIYGYTFGSGTRLTVV.

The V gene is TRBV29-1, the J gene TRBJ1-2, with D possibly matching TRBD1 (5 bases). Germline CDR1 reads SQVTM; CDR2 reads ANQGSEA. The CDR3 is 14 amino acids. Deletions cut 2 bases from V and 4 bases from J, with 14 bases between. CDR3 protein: CSVESAGPGYGYTF. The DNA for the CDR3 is TGCAGCGTTGAATCCGCGGGGCCCGGCTATGGCTACACCTTC.

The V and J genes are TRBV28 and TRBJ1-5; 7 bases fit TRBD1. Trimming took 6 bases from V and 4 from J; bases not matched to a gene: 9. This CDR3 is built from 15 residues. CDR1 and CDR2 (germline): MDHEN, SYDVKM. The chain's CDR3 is CASSEPGQRNQPQHF. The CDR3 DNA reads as TGTGCCAGCAGCGAACCGGGACAGAGAAATCAGCCCCAGCATTTT.

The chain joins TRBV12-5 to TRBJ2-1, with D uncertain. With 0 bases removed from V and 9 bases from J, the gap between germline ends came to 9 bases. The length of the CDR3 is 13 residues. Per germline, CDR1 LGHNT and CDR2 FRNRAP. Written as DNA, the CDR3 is TGTGCTAGTGGTTTGGTGGGGTTTGGTGAGCAGTTCTTC. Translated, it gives CASGLVGFGEQFF.